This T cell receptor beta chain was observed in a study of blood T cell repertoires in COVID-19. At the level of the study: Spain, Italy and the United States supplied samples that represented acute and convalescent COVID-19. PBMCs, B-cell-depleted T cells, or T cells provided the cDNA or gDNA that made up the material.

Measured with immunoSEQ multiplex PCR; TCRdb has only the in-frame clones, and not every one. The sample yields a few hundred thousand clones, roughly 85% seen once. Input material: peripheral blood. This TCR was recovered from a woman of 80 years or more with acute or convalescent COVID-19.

CDR3 in DNA: TGTGCCAGCAGTTTAGGTAGACAGCCCCAGCATTTT. Protein sequence: CASSLGRQPQHF. V gene TRBV28 combines with J gene TRBJ1-5, with D unresolved. The CDR3 sequence is 12 residues long. Germline V gene data show CDR1 as MDHEN and CDR2 as SYDVKM. V was clipped by 2 bases and J by 7 bases, with 6 bases between them.